The sample holds a few counts of the clone carrying this TCR beta chain. Antigen unknown. CDR1 is MNHEY, CDR2 SMNVEV, per germline (reference sequence). Trimming took 1 base from V and 5 from J; bases not matched to a gene: 8. The CDR3 extends over 16 amino acids. Next came a second PCR, run for about 6 to 11 cycles, which used a sample-barcoded 5' primer along with a J-beta primer mix. TCRdb called the 5' RACE reads again in MiXCR, with one record for every CDR3 protein. The table lists approximately 820,000 distinct CDR3 sequences, around two fifths of them singletons. The data were taken from a study of blood T cells in healthy people across ages. The study, taken as a whole, reports: The study lacked donor CMV status, which possibly confounded expanded clonotype changes. Per million T cells, the diversity of TCR beta decreased roughly linearly as age advanced. Estimates of total diversity, which came from one million sequenced T cells, were considered to be underestimates.

The sample consisted of blood. The chain employs TRBV27 and TRBJ2-5, with 9 bases identical to TRBD2. This clonotype was sampled from a man aged 55-75 years in good health. As DNA, the CDR3 is TGTGCCAGCAGTTTATGGTCTAGCGGGGTTAGGGAGACCCAGTACTTC. Translated, it gives CASSLWSSGVRETQYF.